The rows below give T cell receptor beta chains drawn from one sample of a study of blood T cells in healthy people across ages. TCRdb reanalysed the 5' RACE reads using MiXCR and keeps one entry per CDR3 protein. There are over 1,300,000 distinct CDR3 sequences in the sample; 55% to 75% occur only once, and 5% to 7% lies in the top ten. Sequenced: blood. These TCRs come from a man younger than 35 in good health. Each CDR3 is given with its conserved first and last residue. A D gene is named only where the DNA matches it firmly. Some rows mark clone size as missing; the rest say once, few, many or name a class of expanded clone.

v_gene,abundance,d_gene,j_gene,CDR3aa,CDR3nt
TRBV27,.,.,TRBJ2-1,CASSFSLGKDEQFF,TGTGCCAGCAGTTTTAGCCTAGGGAAAGATGAGCAGTTCTTC
TRBV20-1,.,.,TRBJ1-6,CSASAQTYNSPLHF,TGCAGTGCTAGCGCGCAGACCTATAATTCACCCCTCCACTTT
TRBV20-1,.,.,TRBJ1-2,CSARPREASLYGYTF,TGCAGTGCTAGGCCCAGGGAGGCCTCGCTCTATGGCTACACCTTC
TRBV20-1,.,.,TRBJ1-2,CSPSATASYGYTF,TGCAGTCCATCCGCGACAGCTTCCTATGGCTACACCTTC
TRBV25-1,few,.,TRBJ1-6,CASGEMTGVNSPLHF,TGTGCCAGCGGGGAAATGACAGGTGTTAATTCACCCCTCCACTTT
TRBV29-1,few,.,TRBJ2-5,CSVPSLLHQETQYF,TGCAGCGTCCCTTCTTTACTACATCAAGAGACCCAGTACTTC
TRBV7-9,few,.,TRBJ2-6,CASSLGPGPGANVLTF,TGTGCCAGCAGCTTAGGCCCAGGGCCTGGGGCCAACGTCCTGACTTTC
TRBV6-2/TRBV6-3,.,.,TRBJ1-1,CASSYPTANTEAFF,TGTGCCAGCAGTTACCCGACAGCGAACACTGAAGCTTTCTTT
TRBV30,once,TRBD2,TRBJ2-1,CAFTGLVSYNEQFF,TGTGCCTTCACCGGACTAGTGTCCTACAATGAGCAGTTCTTC
TRBV12-5,once,.,TRBJ1-1,CASGLGTGTEAFF,TGTGCTAGTGGTTTGGGGACCGGCACTGAAGCTTTCTTT
TRBV6-1,few,.,TRBJ1-2,CASTQRGYTNYGYTF,TGTGCCAGTACCCAAAGGGGGTATACTAACTATGGCTACACCTTC
TRBV12-3/TRBV12-4,.,TRBD1,TRBJ2-5,CASSLSRGSRETQYF,TGTGCCAGCAGTTTAAGCAGGGGGTCAAGGGAGACCCAGTACTTC
TRBV6-5,.,.,TRBJ1-1,CASHLRDMNTEAFF,TGTGCCAGCCACCTCAGGGACATGAACACTGAAGCTTTCTTT
TRBV12-3/TRBV12-4,few,.,TRBJ2-3,CASSSGGSWNTQYF,TGTGCCAGCAGTTCTGGGGGGAGCTGGAATACGCAGTATTTT
TRBV7-6,many,.,TRBJ2-1,CASSLVFSDFNEQFF,TGTGCCAGCAGCTTAGTTTTCTCGGACTTCAATGAGCAGTTCTTC
TRBV7-9,.,.,TRBJ1-1,CASSFDPSRGEAFF,TGTGCCAGTAGCTTTGACCCCTCCCGTGGTGAAGCTTTCTTT
TRBV6-1,.,.,TRBJ1-6,CASSEAAASSSYNSPLHF,TGTGCCAGCAGTGAGGCGGCGGCTTCTAGCTCCTATAATTCACCCCTCCACTTT
TRBV6-6,.,TRBD1,TRBJ1-4,CASTWAGGDEKLFF,TGTGCCAGCACTTGGGCAGGGGGGGATGAAAAACTGTTTTTT
TRBV7-6,.,TRBD2,TRBJ2-5,CASSLAYASGIQETQYF,TGTGCCAGCAGCTTAGCGTACGCTAGCGGTATACAAGAGACCCAGTACTTC
TRBV5-1,.,.,TRBJ1-6,CASSLSSRGNSPLHF,TGCGCCAGCAGCTTGAGTTCCAGGGGCAATTCACCCCTCCACTTT
TRBV5-6,.,TRBD1,TRBJ1-2,CASSPIRQGHYGYTF,TGTGCCAGCAGCCCCATCAGACAGGGACACTATGGCTACACCTTC
TRBV29-1,few,TRBD2,TRBJ2-7,CSAELAGDSYEQYF,TGCAGCGCTGAACTAGCGGGAGACTCCTACGAGCAGTACTTC
TRBV14,once,TRBD2,TRBJ2-7,CASSQDRVAGVSDEQYF,TGTGCCAGCAGCCAAGATCGAGTAGCGGGAGTGTCTGACGAGCAGTACTTC